The clone carrying this T cell receptor beta chain was seen only a few times. The data derive from a study of human T cells and chemical hapten exposure. Germline V CDR1 and CDR2: SGHTA, FQGNSA. The germline V and J ends were trimmed by 6 bases and 0 bases, with 15 bases remaining between them. The CDR3 is 15 amino acids. Time point given: patch test 1, 2 weeks after DPC sensitization. Regarding treatment: therapeutic diphenylcyclopropenone sensitization with weekly scalp DPC. TCRdb reprocessed the RACE reads with MiXCR, giving one entry per CDR3 protein. The repertoire holds about 380,000 distinct CDR3 sequences, with 4% to 5.5% as singletons.

V gene TRBV7-2 combines with J gene TRBJ2-7; the D is unclear. The TCR originated in a woman between 45 and 65 years old with alopecia areata. Some clones in this sample may be carry-over from other donors' samples. The sample was whole blood, taken in connection with sensitization to the hapten diphenylcyclopropenone (DPC). CDR3 bases: TGTGCCAGCAGGTCAACGATCACAAACTCCTACGAGCAGTACTTC. It yields the protein CASRSTITNSYEQYF. Supplemented by reference TRBV7-2 and TRBJ2-7, the full variable domain reads GAGVSQSPSNKVTEKGKDVELRCDPISGHTALYWYRQSLGQGLEFLIYFQGNSAPDKSGLPSDRFSAERTGGSVSTLTIQRTQQEDSAVYLCASRSTITNSYEQYFGPGTRLTVT.